This TCR beta chain comes out of a study of blood T cell repertoires in COVID-19. Study overall: Collection of acute and convalescent COVID-19 samples took place in the United States, Italy and Spain. In each case, the material was cDNA or gDNA derived from T cells, B-cell-depleted T cells, or PBMCs.

The germline V and J ends were trimmed by 0 bases and 4 bases, with 8 bases remaining between them. The CDR3 spans 14 residues. Germline V gene lookup returns CDR1 SGHRS and CDR2 YFSETQ. In the original analysis: How many nucleated cells were present was estimated from reference gene primer amplification. Here immunoSEQ multiplex PCR was the method, and the copy in TCRdb shows in-frame clones only, minus some. The V and J calls and clone size come from that table; D and trimming were worked out from the DNA. The sample lists roughly 200,000 clones, approximately 78% occurring once. This clonotype originated in a woman of 80 years or more with active or convalescent COVID-19. V usage is TRBV5-1 and J usage is TRBJ1-3; no firm D call. The sample consisted of peripheral blood. CDR3 nucleotide sequence: TGCGCCAGCAGCTTGGGAGAGTCCGGAAACACCATATATTTT. This sequence encodes CASSLGESGNTIYF.